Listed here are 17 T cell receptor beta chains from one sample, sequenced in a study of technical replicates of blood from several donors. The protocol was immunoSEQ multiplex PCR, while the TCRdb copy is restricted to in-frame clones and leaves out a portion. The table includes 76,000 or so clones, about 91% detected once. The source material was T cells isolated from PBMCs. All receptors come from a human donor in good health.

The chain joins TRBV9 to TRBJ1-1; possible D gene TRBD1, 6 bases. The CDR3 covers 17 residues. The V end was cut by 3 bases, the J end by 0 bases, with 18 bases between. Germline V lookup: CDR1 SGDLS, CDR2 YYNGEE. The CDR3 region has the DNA TGTGCCAGCAGCGGCGACCGGGACAACCTCATGAACACTGAAGCTTTCTTT. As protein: CASSGDRDNLMNTEAFF. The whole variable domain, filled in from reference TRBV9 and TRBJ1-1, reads DSGVTQTPKHLITATGQRVTLRCSPRSGDLSVYWYQQSLDQGLQFLIQYYNGEERAKGNILERFSAQQFPDLHSELNLSSLELGDSALYFCASSGDRDNLMNTEAFFGQGTRLTVV.

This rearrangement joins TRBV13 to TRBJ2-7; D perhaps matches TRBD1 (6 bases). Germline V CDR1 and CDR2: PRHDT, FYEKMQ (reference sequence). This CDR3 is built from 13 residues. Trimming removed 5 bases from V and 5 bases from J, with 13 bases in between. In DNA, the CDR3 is TGTGCCAGCAGCGCCAGGGGTCCCCACGAGCAGTACTTC. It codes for CASSARGPHEQYF.

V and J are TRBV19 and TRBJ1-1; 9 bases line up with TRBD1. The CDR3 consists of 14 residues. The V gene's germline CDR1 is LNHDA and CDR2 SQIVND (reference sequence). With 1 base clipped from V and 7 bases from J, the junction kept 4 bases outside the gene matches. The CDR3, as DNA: TGTGCCAGTAGTATAGGAGGACAGGGGAATGAAGCTTTCTTT. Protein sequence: CASSIGGQGNEAFF.

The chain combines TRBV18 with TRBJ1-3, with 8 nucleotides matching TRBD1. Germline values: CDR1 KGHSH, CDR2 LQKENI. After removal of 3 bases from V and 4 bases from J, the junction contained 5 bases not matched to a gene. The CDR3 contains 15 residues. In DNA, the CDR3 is TGTGCCAGCTCACCGAGGACAGGGTCCGGAAACACCATATATTTT. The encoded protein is CASSPRTGSGNTIYF. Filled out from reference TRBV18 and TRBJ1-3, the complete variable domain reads NAGVMQNPRHLVRRRGQEARLRCSPMKGHSHVYWYRQLPEEGLKFMVYLQKENIIDESGMPKERFSAEFPKEGPSILRIQQVVRGDSAAYFCASSPRTGSGNTIYFGEGSWLTVV.

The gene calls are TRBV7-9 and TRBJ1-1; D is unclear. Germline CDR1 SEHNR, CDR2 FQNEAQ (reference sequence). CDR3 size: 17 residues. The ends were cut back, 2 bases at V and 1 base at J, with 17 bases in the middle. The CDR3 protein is CASSLKFLADSNTEAFF. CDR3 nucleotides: TGTGCCAGCAGCTTAAAATTCTTGGCAGACTCGAACACTGAAGCTTTCTTT.

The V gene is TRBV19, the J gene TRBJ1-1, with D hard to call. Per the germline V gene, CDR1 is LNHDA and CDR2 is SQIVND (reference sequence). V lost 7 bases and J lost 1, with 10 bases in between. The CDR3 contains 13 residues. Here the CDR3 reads CASIGRGNTEAFF. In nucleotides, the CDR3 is TGTGCCAGTATCGGACGGGGGAACACTGAAGCTTTCTTT.

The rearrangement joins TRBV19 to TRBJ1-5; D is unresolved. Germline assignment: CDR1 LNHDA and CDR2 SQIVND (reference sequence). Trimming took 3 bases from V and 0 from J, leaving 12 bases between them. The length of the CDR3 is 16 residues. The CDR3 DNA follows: TGTGCCAGTAGTATTCCGGGATCGTATAGCAATCAGCCCCAGCATTTT. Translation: CASSIPGSYSNQPQHF.

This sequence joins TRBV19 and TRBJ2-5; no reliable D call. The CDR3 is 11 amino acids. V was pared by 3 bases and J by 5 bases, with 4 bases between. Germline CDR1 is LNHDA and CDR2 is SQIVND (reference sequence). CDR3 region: CASSMRETQYF. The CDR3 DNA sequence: TGTGCCAGTAGTATGAGGGAGACCCAGTACTTC.

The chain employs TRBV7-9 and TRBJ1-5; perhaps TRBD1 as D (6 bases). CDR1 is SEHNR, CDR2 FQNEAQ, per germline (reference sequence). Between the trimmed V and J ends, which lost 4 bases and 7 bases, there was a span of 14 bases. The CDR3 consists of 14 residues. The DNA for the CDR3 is TGTGCCAGCAGCTATACAGGGTCAGGCCAGCCCCAGCATTTT. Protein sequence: CASSYTGSGQPQHF.

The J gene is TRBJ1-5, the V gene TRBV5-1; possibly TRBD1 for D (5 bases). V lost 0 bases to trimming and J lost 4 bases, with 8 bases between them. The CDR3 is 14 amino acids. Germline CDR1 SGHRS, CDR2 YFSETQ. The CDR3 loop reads CASSLAGGNQPQHF. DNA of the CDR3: TGCGCCAGCAGCTTGGCGGGGGGTAATCAGCCCCAGCATTTT.

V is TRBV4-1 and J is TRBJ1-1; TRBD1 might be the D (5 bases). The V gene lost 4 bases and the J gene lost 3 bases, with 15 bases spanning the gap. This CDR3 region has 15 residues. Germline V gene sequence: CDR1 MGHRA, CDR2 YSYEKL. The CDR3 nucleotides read TGCGCCAGCAGCCCGGGGGACGCTGCGGACACTGAAGCTTTCTTT. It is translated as CASSPGDAADTEAFF.

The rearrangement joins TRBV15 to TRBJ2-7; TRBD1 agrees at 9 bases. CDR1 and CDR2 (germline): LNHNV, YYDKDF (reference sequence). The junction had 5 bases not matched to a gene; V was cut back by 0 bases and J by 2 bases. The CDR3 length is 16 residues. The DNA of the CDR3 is TGTGCCACCAGCAGAGAGGCGGGACAGGGAGCCTACGAGCAGTACTTC. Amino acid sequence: CATSREAGQGAYEQYF.

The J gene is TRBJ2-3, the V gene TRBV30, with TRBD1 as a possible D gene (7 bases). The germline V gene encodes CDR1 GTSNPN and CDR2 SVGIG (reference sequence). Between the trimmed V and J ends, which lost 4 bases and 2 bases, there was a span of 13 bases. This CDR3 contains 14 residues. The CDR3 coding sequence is TGTGCCTGGAATCAGGGGGGATACACAGATACGCAGTATTTT. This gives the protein CAWNQGGYTDTQYF. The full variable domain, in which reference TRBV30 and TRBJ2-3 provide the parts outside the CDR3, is SQTIHQWPATLVQPVGSPLSLECTVEGTSNPNLYWYRQAAGRGLQLLFYSVGIGQISSEVPQNLSASRPQDRQFILSSKKLLLSDSGFYLCAWNQGGYTDTQYFGPGTRLTVL.

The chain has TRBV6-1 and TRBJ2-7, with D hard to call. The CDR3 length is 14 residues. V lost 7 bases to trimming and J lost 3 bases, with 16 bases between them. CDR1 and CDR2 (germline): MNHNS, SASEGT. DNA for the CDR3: TGTGCCAGCAAAATAGGAGCGTTACACTACGAGCAGTACTTC. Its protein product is CASKIGALHYEQYF.

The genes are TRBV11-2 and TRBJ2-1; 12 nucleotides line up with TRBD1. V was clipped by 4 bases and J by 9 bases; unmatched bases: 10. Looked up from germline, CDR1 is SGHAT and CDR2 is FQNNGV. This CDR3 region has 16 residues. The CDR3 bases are TGTGCCAGCAGCTCCAATCCGGGACAGGGGGCGTCTGAGCAGTTCTTC. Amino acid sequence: CASSSNPGQGASEQFF. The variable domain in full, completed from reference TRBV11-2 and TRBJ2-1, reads EAGVAQSPRYKIIEKRQSVAFWCNPISGHATLYWYQQILGQGPKLLIQFQNNGVVDDSQLPKDRFSAERLKGVDSTLKIQPAKLEDSAVYLCASSSNPGQGASEQFFGPGTRLTVL.

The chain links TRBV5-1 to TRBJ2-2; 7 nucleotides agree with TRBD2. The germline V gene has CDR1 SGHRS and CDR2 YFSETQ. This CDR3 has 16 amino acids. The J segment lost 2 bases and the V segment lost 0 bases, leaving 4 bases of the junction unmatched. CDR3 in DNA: TGCGCCAGCAGCTTGGGGTCTAGCGGAAACACCGGGGAGCTGTTTTTT. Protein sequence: CASSLGSSGNTGELFF.

The CDR3 loop is CASSLGQGWFNEQFF. Written as DNA, the CDR3 is TGTGCCAGCAGCTTGGGGCAGGGTTGGTTCAATGAGCAGTTCTTC. The rearrangement joins TRBV7-9 to TRBJ2-1; D might be TRBD1 (5 bases). Trimming removed 3 bases at V and 6 bases at J, with 15 bases between. CDR3 length equals 15 residues. Germline V gene sequence: CDR1 SEHNR, CDR2 FQNEAQ (reference sequence).